Below are 24 T cell receptor beta chains sequenced from a single sample in a study of shared clonotypes between healthy human individuals. Sequencing was performed with immunoSEQ multiplex PCR; in TCRdb, only in-frame clones are kept and a portion is missing. Here the sample spans hundreds of thousands of clones, roughly 92% being singletons. Positive CCR7 selection of CD45RO-negative cells yielded the naive CD8 cells, and terminally differentiated effector memory CD45RA+ cells were excluded. The specimen was naive CD8+ T cells sorted from blood. All receptors come from a man aged 30 to 45 in good health.

This clone appeared once. This chain joins TRBV9 and TRBJ2-2, with 7 bases that match TRBD2. J gave up 0 bases and V 0 bases, and 5 bases lay outside the gene matches. Germline assignment: CDR1 SGDLS and CDR2 YYNGEE. The CDR3 runs to 17 residues. Here the CDR3 reads CASSVGLAGTNTGELFF. In DNA form, the CDR3 reads TGTGCCAGCAGCGTAGGGTTAGCGGGCACGAACACCGGGGAGCTGTTTTTT.

The V and J genes are TRBV9 and TRBJ2-2; 9 bases are shared with TRBD1. Germline-derived CDR1 and CDR2 are SGDLS and YYNGEE. This CDR3 has 15 amino acids. Losses at the gene ends were 4 bases for V and 4 bases for J; bases not matched to a gene: 5. This chain's CDR3 is CASSYRGQGTGELFF. CDR3 coding DNA: TGTGCCAGCAGCTACAGGGGGCAGGGCACCGGGGAGCTGTTTTTT.

This chain connects TRBV7-9 to TRBJ2-3; TRBD2 is a possible D gene (5 bases). This CDR3 spans 11 amino acids. V shed 8 bases and J shed 4 bases, with 7 bases lying between them. Germline CDR1 is SEHNR and CDR2 is FQNEAQ (reference sequence). The CDR3 coding sequence is TGTGCCAGCCGGGAACCAGATACGCAGTATTTT. This codes for CASREPDTQYF.

The chain carries TRBV6-6 and TRBJ1-5; D perhaps matches TRBD1 (6 bases). Germline-derived CDR1 and CDR2 are MNHNY and SVGAGI (reference sequence). V lost 7 bases and J lost 2, with 12 bases in between. The CDR3 has 14 amino acids. CDR3 region: CASTSQGGNQPQHF. In DNA, the CDR3 is TGTGCCAGCACCTCACAGGGAGGCAATCAGCCCCAGCATTTT.

The J gene is TRBJ2-7, the V gene TRBV29-1; D may match TRBD1 or TRBD2 (5 bases each). Trimming stripped 5 bases from V and 2 bases from J, with 13 bases between. CDR3 length: 13 residues. CDR1 and CDR2 from the germline V gene are SQVTM and ANQGSEA. The CDR3 spells CSVYGTGTYEQYF. In nucleotides, the CDR3 is TGCAGCGTTTACGGGACGGGGACCTACGAGCAGTACTTC.

For this clone: The same CDR3 also results from other DNA sequences found in this sample. The chain links TRBV7-2 to TRBJ1-3; D is undetermined. CDR3 length: 14 amino acids. Trimming removed 4 bases at V and 4 bases at J, with 11 bases between. Per the germline V gene, CDR1 is SGHTA and CDR2 is FQGNSA. This CDR3 reads CASSSGFSGNTIYF. CDR3 in DNA: TGTGCCAGCAGCTCTGGGTTTTCCGGAAACACCATATATTTT. Full variable domain (rest looked up from reference TRBV7-2 and TRBJ1-3): GAGVSQSPSNKVTEKGKDVELRCDPISGHTALYWYRQSLGQGLEFLIYFQGNSAPDKSGLPSDRFSAERTGGSVSTLTIQRTQQEDSAVYLCASSSGFSGNTIYFGEGSWLTVV.

The chain uses TRBV25-1 and TRBJ2-1, with D hard to call. Germline V CDR1 and CDR2: MGHDK, SYGVNS. The CDR3 is 10 amino acids. Trimming took 5 bases from V and 10 from J, leaving 6 bases between them. CDR3 sequence (DNA): TGTGCCAGCAGTATGGGGGAGCAGTTCTTC. The encoded protein is CASSMGEQFF.

This clone was counted at least ten times. Other DNA sequences from this sample encode an identical CDR3 as well. The chain carries TRBV6-6 and TRBJ2-7; the D is unclear. The V gene's germline CDR1 is MNHNY and CDR2 SVGAGI (reference sequence). The V gene lost 2 bases and the J gene lost 3 bases, with 5 bases spanning the gap. The length of the CDR3 is 12 residues. The CDR3 bases are TGTGCCAGCAGTTACGAGGACTACGAGCAGTACTTC. It yields the protein CASSYEDYEQYF.

V and J are TRBV27 and TRBJ2-1, with D possibly matching TRBD2 (6 bases). The CDR3 is 15 residues long. Between the trimmed V and J ends, which lost 3 bases and 3 bases, there was a span of 12 bases. CDR1 is MNHEY, CDR2 SMNVEV, per germline (reference sequence). The CDR3 DNA reads as TGTGCCAGCAGTTTGTACGGGAGCGACTACAATGAGCAGTTCTTC. Translation gives CASSLYGSDYNEQFF.

CDR3 in amino acids: CASSPSGLLASGELFF. CDR3 nucleotides: TGTGCCAGCAGCCCATCGGGACTCCTGGCTTCCGGGGAGCTGTTTTTT. The genes are TRBV7-9 and TRBJ2-2, with D maybe TRBD2 (6 bases). CDR3 length: 16 residues. Germline CDR1 is SEHNR and CDR2 is FQNEAQ (reference sequence). Trimming left V 5 bases short and J 6 bases short, with 19 bases between.

The rearrangement links TRBV29-1 to TRBJ2-7, with D tentatively TRBD1 or TRBD2 (5 bases each). CDR1 is SQVTM, CDR2 ANQGSEA, per germline. The CDR3 runs to 12 residues. The V end was cut by 7 bases, the J end by 1 base, with 11 bases between. The CDR3 reads CSGGWESYEQYF. The CDR3 region has the DNA TGCAGCGGGGGGTGGGAGTCCTACGAGCAGTACTTC.

The chain has TRBV6-5 and TRBJ1-1, with 9 bases aligning to TRBD1. The junction had 11 bases not matched to a gene; V was cut back by 4 bases and J by 5 bases. The germline gives CDR1 MNHEY, CDR2 SVGAGI. This CDR3 contains 16 residues. CDR3 region: CASSLQGAKGETEAFF. DNA for the CDR3: TGTGCCAGCAGTTTACAGGGGGCGAAGGGAGAGACTGAAGCTTTCTTT.

V is TRBV5-1 and J is TRBJ2-1; a possible D gene is TRBD1 (5 bases). The CDR3 is 14 amino acids. Germline V gene sequence: CDR1 SGHRS, CDR2 YFSETQ. V lost 1 base and J 5 bases, leaving 10 bases between the germline ends. The CDR3 protein is CASSLRQLHNEQFF. In DNA form, the CDR3 reads TGCGCCAGCAGCTTGAGACAGCTACACAATGAGCAGTTCTTC.

The chain couples TRBV7-9 to TRBJ2-7, with 7 bases that match TRBD1. The V gene end was trimmed by 6 bases and the J gene end by 2 bases; junction bases not matched to a gene: 7. The CDR3 covers 14 residues. CDR1 is SEHNR, CDR2 FQNEAQ, per germline (reference sequence). The DNA of the CDR3 is TGTGCCAGCAGTTACCCCGGGACAGCCTACGAGCAGTACTTC. Translated: CASSYPGTAYEQYF. Variable domain in full (rest from reference TRBV7-9 and TRBJ2-7): DTGVSQNPRHKITKRGQNVTFRCDPISEHNRLYWYRQTLGQGPEFLTYFQNEAQLEKSRLLSDRFSAERPKGSFSTLEIQRTEQGDSAMYLCASSYPGTAYEQYFGPGTRLTVT.

This rearrangement joins TRBV5-1 to TRBJ2-2; D remains ambiguous. Germline lookup yields CDR1 SGHRS and CDR2 YFSETQ. V gave up 4 bases and J gave up 4 bases, with 8 bases separating them. The CDR3 is made up of 13 amino acids. The CDR3 loop is CASSLPITGELFF. The CDR3 DNA follows: TGCGCCAGCAGCCTCCCGATCACCGGGGAGCTGTTTTTT.

The genes are TRBV2 and TRBJ2-1, with D perhaps TRBD2 (6 bases). V was cut by 8 bases and J by 2 bases, with 10 bases left in between. Germline CDR1 reads SNHLY; CDR2 reads FYNNEI. The length of the CDR3 is 13 residues. CDR3 loop: CASRVAAYNEQFF. The DNA for the CDR3 is TGTGCCAGCCGGGTAGCGGCCTACAATGAGCAGTTCTTC.

This chain links TRBV7-6 with TRBJ1-5; TRBD1 is a possible D gene (5 bases). The CDR3 covers 16 residues. Germline V gene data show CDR1 as SGHVS and CDR2 as FNYEAQ. V was shortened by 6 bases and J by 5 bases, with 20 bases between the two germline ends. CDR3 nucleotides: TGTGCCAGCAGTCCCGAACCCAGGGTTGGCGATCAGCCCCAGCATTTT. Amino acid sequence: CASSPEPRVGDQPQHF.

The chain joins TRBV9 to TRBJ1-5; D uncertain. The CDR3 totals 14 residues. Germline CDR1 and CDR2: SGDLS and YYNGEE. The V gene lost 4 bases and the J gene lost 0 bases, with 8 bases spanning the gap. CDR3 coding DNA: TGTGCCAGCAGCCCTACCTTTAGCAATCAGCCCCAGCATTTT. This gives the protein CASSPTFSNQPQHF.

The rearrangement joins TRBV28 to TRBJ2-7; D remains unclear. Looked up from germline, CDR1 is MDHEN and CDR2 is SYDVKM. The CDR3 totals 13 residues. V dropped 3 bases and J dropped 2 bases, with 8 bases sitting between them. Here the CDR3 DNA reads TGTGCCAGCAGTTTGAAAGGGACCTACGAGCAGTACTTC. Protein: CASSLKGTYEQYF.

As regards this clone: Other DNA sequences of this sample code for an identical CDR3. The chain is built from TRBV7-9 and TRBJ2-5; D is unclear. The CDR3 is 13 amino acids. The germline V gene encodes CDR1 SEHNR and CDR2 FQNEAQ (reference sequence). The V gene lost 8 bases and the J gene lost 1 base, with 11 bases spanning the gap. The DNA for the CDR3 is TGTGCCAGCTCCCCCCGGAGCCAAGAGACCCAGTACTTC. The encoded protein is CASSPRSQETQYF.

Points on this clone: The sample contains more than one DNA sequence encoding this CDR3. This rearrangement joins TRBV7-9 to TRBJ1-1, with unresolved D. The length of the CDR3 is 12 residues. V was shortened by 2 bases and J by 2 bases, with 3 bases between the two germline ends. Per the germline V gene, CDR1 is SEHNR and CDR2 is FQNEAQ (reference sequence). The CDR3 coding sequence is TGTGCCAGCAGCTTAACCAACACTGAAGCTTTCTTT. Translated: CASSLTNTEAFF.

J is TRBJ2-4 and V is TRBV28; no definite D call. CDR1 and CDR2 (germline): MDHEN, SYDVKM. This CDR3 contains 15 residues. The V and J ends lost 3 bases and 2 bases respectively, with 11 bases between them. The DNA for the CDR3 is TGTGCCAGCAGTTTGGAAGGCTTCCCCAAAAACATTCAGTACTTC. This sequence encodes CASSLEGFPKNIQYF. Full variable domain (outside the CDR3, taken from reference TRBV28 and TRBJ2-4): DVKVTQSSRYLVKRTGEKVFLECVQDMDHENMFWYRQDPGLGLRLIYFSYDVKMKEKGDIPEGYSVSREKKERFSLILESASTNQTSMYLCASSLEGFPKNIQYFGAGTRLSVL.

The CDR3 region has the DNA TGTGCCAGCAGCGGAACGGGACTAGAGAGCCTAGAGCAGTTCTTC. Its protein is CASSGTGLESLEQFF. The chain recombines TRBV5-4 with TRBJ2-1; 8 nucleotides align to TRBD2. CDR3 length: 15 residues. From germline, CDR1 is SGHNT and CDR2 YYREEE (reference sequence). The V and J ends lost 4 bases and 10 bases, in that order; junction bases with no gene match: 13.

The chain has TRBV5-4 and TRBJ1-2; TRBD1 matches 8 bases. There are 14 residues in the CDR3. V was pared by 3 bases and J by 7 bases, with 8 bases of the junction left unmatched. The germline V gene encodes CDR1 SGHNT and CDR2 YYREEE (reference sequence). CDR3 sequence: CASSYAGGGGGYTF. In DNA form, the CDR3 reads TGTGCCAGCAGCTACGCAGGGGGCGGTGGTGGCTACACCTTC.